Sequencing of this TCR beta chain was carried out in a study of sequential checkpoint blockade in melanoma. Study details: TCRbeta immunosequencing was performed on DNA from approximately 93 pretreatment melanoma tumor samples.

TCRdb's table, derived via immunoSEQ multiplex PCR, lists solely in-frame clones and lacks some. The sample holds about 7,000 clones, 20% to 25% seen once. The germline V gene encodes CDR1 MNHGY and CDR2 SAAAGT. The V gene lost 2 bases and the J gene lost 0 bases, with 16 bases spanning the gap. CDR3 size: 18 residues. This clone was found a few times. The treatment is: randomized to nivolumab then ipilimumab (arm A) or the reverse (arm B). Patients had received no earlier DNA-damaging chemotherapy. The sequence derives from a human donor with melanoma. Specimen: tumor tissue (inferred from file names), collected from a patient given nivolumab and ipilimumab in sequence. This sequence joins TRBV6-8 and TRBJ2-2; tentatively, D is TRBD1 or TRBD2 (6 bases each). The CDR3, as DNA: TGTGCCAGCAGTTACGATCCCACGGGGGCTTCGAACACCGGGGAGCTGTTTTTT. Its translation is CASSYDPTGASNTGELFF.